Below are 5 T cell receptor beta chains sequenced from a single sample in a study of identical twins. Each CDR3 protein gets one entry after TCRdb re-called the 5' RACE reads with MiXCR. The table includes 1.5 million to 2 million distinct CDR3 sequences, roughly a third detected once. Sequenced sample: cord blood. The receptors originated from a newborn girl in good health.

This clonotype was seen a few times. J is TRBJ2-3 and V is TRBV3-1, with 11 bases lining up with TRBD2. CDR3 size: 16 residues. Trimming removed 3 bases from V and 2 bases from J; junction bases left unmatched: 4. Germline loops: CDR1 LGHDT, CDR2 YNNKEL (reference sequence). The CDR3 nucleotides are TGTGCCAGCAGCCACTTAGCGGGGGGGCACACAGATACGCAGTATTTT. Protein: CASSHLAGGHTDTQYF.

CDR3 coding DNA: TGCGCCAGTCATCGGGACTCAAGGGGTTATGGCTACACCTTC. This codes for CASHRDSRGYGYTF. The chain couples TRBV5-1 to TRBJ1-2; maybe TRBD1 (5 bases). Germline V gives CDR1 SGHRS, CDR2 YFSETQ. Trimming removed 8 bases from V and 5 bases from J, with 19 bases in between. The CDR3 is made up of 14 amino acids.

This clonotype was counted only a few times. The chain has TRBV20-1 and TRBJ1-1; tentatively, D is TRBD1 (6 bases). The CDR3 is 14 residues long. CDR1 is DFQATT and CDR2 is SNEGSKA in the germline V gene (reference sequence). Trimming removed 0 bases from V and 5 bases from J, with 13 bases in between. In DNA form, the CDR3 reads TGCAGTGCTAGAGATCCAAGGGGGGGGACTGAAGCTTTCTTT. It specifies CSARDPRGGTEAFF.

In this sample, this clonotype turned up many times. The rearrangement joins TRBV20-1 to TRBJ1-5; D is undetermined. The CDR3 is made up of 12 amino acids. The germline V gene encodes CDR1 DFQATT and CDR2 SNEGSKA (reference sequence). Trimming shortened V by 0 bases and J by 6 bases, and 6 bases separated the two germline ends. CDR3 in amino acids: CSARDLGQPQHF. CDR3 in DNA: TGCAGTGCTAGAGATCTCGGTCAGCCCCAGCATTTT.

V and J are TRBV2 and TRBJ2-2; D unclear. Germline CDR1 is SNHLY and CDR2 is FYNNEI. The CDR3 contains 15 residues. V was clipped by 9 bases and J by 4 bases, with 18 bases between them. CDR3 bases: TGTGCCAGTTCCCCCCAAATCGGATCCACCGGGGAGCTGTTTTTT. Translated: CASSPQIGSTGELFF.